The source of this T cell receptor beta chain is a study of CXCR3-negative and CXCR3-positive naive CD8 T cells. Whole-study findings and limits: For CXCR3-positive naive cells, TRB CDR3s were more hydrophobic than those of CXCR3-negative naive cells.

CDR3 length: 13 amino acids. Germline values: CDR1 MRHNA, CDR2 SNTAGT. It was by 5' RACE with UMI labels that the TRB cDNA libraries were prepared. Reprocessing the 5' RACE reads, TCRdb reports a single entry for every CDR3 protein and omits DNA. The listing contains around 61,000 distinct CDR3 sequences. A remark on this clonotype: No antigen is known for it.

The rearrangement uses TRBV6-4 and TRBJ2-7. Input material: naive CXCR3+ CD8+ T cells from blood. Documented subset: CD45RO-CCR7+CD27+CD95- naive CD8+ T cells expressing CXCR3 (TNR3+). The source of this sequence is a human donor in good health. Some clones in this sample may be carry-over from other donors' samples. CDR3 sequence: CASSDSRVGEQYF.